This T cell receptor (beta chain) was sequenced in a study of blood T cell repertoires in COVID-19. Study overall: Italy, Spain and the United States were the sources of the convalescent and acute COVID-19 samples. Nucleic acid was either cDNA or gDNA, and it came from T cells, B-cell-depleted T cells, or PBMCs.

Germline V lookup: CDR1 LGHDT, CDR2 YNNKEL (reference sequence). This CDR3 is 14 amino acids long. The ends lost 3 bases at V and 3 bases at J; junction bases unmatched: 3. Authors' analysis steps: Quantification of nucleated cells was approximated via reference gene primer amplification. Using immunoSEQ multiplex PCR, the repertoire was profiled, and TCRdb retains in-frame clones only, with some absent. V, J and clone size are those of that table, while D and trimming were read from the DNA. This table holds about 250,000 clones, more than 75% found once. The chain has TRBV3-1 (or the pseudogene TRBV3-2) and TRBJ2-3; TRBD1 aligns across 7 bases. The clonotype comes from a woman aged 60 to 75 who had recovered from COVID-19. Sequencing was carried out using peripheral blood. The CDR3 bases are TGTGCCAGCAGCCAGATGACAGGGACAGATACGCAGTATTTT. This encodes CASSQMTGTDTQYF.